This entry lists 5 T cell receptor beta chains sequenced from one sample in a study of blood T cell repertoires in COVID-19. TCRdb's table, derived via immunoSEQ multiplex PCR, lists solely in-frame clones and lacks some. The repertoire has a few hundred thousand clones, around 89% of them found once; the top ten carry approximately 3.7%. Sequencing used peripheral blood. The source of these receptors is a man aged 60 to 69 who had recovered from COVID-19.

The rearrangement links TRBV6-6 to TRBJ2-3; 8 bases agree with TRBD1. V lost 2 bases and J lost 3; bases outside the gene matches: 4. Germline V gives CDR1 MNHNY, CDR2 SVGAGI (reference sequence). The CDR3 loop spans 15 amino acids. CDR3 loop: CASSYPRTGTDTQYF. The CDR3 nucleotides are TGTGCCAGCAGTTACCCCCGGACAGGGACAGATACGCAGTATTTT.

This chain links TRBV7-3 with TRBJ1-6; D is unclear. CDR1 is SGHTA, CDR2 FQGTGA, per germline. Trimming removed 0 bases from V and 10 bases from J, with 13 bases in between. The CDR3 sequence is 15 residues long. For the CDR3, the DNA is TGTGCCAGCAGCTTAACTCCGCGAGGGAACTCACCCCTCCACTTT. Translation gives CASSLTPRGNSPLHF.

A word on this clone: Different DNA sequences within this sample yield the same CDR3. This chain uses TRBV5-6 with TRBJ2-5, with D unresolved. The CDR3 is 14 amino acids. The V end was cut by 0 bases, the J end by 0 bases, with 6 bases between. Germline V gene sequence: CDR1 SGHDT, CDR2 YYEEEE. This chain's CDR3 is CASSLDRYQETQYF. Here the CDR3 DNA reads TGTGCCAGCAGCTTGGACAGATACCAAGAGACCCAGTACTTC.

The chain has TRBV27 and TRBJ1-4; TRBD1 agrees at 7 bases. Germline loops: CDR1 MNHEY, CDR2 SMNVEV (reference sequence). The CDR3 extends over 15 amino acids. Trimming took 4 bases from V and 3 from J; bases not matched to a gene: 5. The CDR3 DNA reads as TGTGCCAGCAGTTCACAGGGGCCGTCTAATGAAAAACTGTTTTTT. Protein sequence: CASSSQGPSNEKLFF.

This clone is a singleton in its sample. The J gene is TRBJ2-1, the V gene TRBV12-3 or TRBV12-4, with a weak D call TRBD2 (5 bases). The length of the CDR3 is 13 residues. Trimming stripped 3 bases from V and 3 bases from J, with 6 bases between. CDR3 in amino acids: CASSFRDYNEQFF. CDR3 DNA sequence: TGTGCCAGCAGTTTTCGGGACTACAATGAGCAGTTCTTC.